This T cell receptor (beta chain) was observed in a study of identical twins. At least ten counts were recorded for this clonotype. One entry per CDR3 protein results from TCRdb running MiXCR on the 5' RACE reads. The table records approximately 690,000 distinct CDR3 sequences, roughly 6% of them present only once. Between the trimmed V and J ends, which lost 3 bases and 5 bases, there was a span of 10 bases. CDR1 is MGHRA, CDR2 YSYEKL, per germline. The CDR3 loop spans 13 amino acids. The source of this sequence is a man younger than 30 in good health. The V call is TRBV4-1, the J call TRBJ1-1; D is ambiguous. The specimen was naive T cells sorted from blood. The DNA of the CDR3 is TGCGCCAGCAGCCAGCGAGGAGGAACTGAAGCTTTCTTT. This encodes CASSQRGGTEAFF.